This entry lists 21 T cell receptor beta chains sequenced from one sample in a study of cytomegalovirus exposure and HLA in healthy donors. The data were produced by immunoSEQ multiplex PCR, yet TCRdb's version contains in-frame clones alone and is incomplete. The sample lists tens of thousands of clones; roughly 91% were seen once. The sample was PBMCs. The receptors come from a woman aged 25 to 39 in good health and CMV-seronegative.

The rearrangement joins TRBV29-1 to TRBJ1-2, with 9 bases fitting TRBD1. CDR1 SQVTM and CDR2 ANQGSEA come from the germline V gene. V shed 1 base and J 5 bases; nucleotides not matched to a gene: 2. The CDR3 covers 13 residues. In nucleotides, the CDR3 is TGCAGCGTTGAAGGAGGGACAGGGTATGGCTACACCTTC. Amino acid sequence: CSVEGGTGYGYTF.

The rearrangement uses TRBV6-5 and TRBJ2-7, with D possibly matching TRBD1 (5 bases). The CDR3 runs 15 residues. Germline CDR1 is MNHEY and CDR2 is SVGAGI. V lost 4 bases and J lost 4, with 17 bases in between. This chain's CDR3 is CASSSRLGAPYEQYF. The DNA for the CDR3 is TGTGCCAGCAGTTCAAGGCTAGGGGCTCCTTACGAGCAGTACTTC.

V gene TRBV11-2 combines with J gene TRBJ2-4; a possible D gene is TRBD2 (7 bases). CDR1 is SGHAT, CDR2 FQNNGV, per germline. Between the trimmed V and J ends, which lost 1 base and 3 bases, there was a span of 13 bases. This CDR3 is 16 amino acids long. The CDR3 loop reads CASSLGLGGDKNIQYF. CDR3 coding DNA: TGTGCCAGCAGCTTAGGCTTAGGGGGGGACAAAAACATTCAGTACTTC.

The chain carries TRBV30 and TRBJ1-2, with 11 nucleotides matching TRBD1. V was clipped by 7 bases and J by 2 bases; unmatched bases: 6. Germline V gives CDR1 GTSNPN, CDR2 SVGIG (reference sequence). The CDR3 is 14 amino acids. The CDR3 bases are TGTGCCTCGGACAGGGGGCTTTCGAACTATGGCTACACCTTC. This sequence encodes CASDRGLSNYGYTF.

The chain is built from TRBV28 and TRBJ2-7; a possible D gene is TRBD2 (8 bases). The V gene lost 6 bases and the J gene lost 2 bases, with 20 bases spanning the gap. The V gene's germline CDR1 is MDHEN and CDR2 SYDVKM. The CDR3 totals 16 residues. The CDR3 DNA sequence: TGTGCCAGCAGCGGGCACGGGAGGGGGCGGGCCTACGAGCAGTACTTC. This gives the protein CASSGHGRGRAYEQYF. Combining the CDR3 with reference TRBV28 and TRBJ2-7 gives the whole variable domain DVKVTQSSRYLVKRTGEKVFLECVQDMDHENMFWYRQDPGLGLRLIYFSYDVKMKEKGDIPEGYSVSREKKERFSLILESASTNQTSMYLCASSGHGRGRAYEQYFGPGTRLTVT.

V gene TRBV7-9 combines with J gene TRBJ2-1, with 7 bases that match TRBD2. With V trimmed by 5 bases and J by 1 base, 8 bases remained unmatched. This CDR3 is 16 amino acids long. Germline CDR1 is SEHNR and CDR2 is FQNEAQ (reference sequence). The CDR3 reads CASSTLTGRSYNEQFF. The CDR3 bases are TGTGCCAGCAGCACCCTGACCGGGAGGTCCTACAATGAGCAGTTCTTC.

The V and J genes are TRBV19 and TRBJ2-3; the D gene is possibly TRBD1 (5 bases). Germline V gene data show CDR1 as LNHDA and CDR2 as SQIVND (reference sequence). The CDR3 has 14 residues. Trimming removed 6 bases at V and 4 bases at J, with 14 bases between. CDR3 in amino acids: CASRYLQGADTQYF. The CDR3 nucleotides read TGTGCCAGTAGATATCTTCAGGGCGCAGATACGCAGTATTTT.

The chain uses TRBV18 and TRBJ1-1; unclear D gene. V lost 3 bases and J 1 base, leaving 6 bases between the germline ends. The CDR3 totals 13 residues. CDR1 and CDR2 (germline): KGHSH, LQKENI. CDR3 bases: TGTGCCAGCTCACCTGAGGGGAACACTGAAGCTTTCTTT. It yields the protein CASSPEGNTEAFF.

The CDR3 DNA reads TGTGCCAGCACCGGGGGACTAGCGGGAGAGGGCTCCTACAATGAGCAGTTCTTC. The encoded protein is CASTGGLAGEGSYNEQFF. This chain connects TRBV7-2 to TRBJ2-1; 14 nucleotides agree with TRBD2. The V segment lost 7 bases and the J segment 0 bases; nucleotides outside the gene matches: 8. CDR1 is SGHTA and CDR2 is FQGNSA in the germline V gene. This CDR3 contains 18 residues.

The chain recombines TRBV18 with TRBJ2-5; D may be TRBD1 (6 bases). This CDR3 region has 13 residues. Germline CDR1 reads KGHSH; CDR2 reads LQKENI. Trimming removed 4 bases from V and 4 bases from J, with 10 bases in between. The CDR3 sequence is CASSLLQGETQYF. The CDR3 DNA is TGTGCCAGCTCACTTCTACAGGGAGAGACCCAGTACTTC.

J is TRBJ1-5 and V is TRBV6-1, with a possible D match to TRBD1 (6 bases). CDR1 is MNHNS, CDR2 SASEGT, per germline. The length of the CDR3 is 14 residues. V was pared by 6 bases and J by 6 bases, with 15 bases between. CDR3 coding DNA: TGTGCCAGCAGCGTCACCAGGGGTGGTCAGCCCCAGCATTTT. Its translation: CASSVTRGGQPQHF.

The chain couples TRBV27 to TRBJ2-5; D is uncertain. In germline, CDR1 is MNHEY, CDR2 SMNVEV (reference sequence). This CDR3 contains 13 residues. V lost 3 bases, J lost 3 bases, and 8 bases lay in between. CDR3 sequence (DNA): TGTGCCAGCAGTTTCCTACCCAAAGAGACCCAGTACTTC. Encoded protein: CASSFLPKETQYF.

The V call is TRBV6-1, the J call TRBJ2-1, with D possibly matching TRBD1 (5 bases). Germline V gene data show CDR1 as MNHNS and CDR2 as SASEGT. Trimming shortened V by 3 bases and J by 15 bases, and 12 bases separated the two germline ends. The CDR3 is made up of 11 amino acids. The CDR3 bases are TGTGCCAGCAGTGACGAGGACAAGGGGTTCTTC. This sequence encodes CASSDEDKGFF.

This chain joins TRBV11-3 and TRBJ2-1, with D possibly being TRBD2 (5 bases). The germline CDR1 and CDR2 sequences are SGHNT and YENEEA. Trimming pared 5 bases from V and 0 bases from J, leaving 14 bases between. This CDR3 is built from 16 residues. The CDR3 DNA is TGTGCCAGCAGCCCCGAGGGAGACCTCTCCTACAATGAGCAGTTCTTC. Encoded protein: CASSPEGDLSYNEQFF.

CDR3 protein: CATQTRNTRHEQFF. The DNA of the CDR3 is TGTGCCACACAGACAAGAAATACTAGGCATGAGCAGTTCTTC. This chain joins TRBV19 and TRBJ2-1, with a possible D match to TRBD2 (5 bases). Germline V gene data show CDR1 as LNHDA and CDR2 as SQIVND (reference sequence). Deletions cut 10 bases from V and 8 bases from J, with 21 bases between. CDR3 size: 14 residues.

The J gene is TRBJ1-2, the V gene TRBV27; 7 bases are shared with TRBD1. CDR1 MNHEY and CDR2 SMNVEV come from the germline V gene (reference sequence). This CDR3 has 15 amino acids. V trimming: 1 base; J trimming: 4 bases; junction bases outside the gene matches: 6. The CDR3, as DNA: TGTGCCAGCAGTTTATACCCGGGACAGCTCTATGGCTACACCTTC. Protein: CASSLYPGQLYGYTF.

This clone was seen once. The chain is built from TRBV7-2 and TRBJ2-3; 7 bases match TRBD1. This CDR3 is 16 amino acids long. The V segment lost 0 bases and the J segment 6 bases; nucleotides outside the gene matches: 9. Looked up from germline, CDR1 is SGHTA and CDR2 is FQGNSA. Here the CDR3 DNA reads TGTGCCAGCAGCTTAGCGACAGGGAAGTTTGCGGATACGCAGTATTTT. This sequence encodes CASSLATGKFADTQYF.

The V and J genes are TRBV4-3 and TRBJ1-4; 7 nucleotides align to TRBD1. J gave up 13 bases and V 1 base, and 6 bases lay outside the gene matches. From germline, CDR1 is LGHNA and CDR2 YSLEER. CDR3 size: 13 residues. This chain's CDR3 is CASSQAPGQPLFF. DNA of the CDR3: TGCGCCAGCAGCCAAGCGCCGGGACAGCCACTGTTTTTT.

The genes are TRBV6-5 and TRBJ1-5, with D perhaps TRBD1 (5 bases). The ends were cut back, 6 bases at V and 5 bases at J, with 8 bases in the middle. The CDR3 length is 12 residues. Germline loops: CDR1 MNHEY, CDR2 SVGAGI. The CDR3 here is CASRGPDQPQHF. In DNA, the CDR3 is TGTGCCAGCAGGGGGCCGGATCAGCCCCAGCATTTT.

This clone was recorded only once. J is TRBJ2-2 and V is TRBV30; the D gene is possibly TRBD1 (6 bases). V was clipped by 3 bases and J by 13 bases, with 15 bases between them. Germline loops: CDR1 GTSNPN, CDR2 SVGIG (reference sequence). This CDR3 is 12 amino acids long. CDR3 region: CAWREQGMGLFF. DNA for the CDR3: TGTGCCTGGAGGGAACAGGGAATGGGGCTGTTTTTT.

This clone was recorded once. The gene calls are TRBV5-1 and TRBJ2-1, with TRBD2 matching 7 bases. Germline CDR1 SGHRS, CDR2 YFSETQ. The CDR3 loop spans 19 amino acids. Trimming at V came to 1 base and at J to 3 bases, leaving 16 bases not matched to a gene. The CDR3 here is CASSLIGRLGGSIYNEQFF. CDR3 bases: TGCGCCAGCAGCTTGATTGGGCGGTTGGGCGGGAGCATCTACAATGAGCAGTTCTTC.